Each of the 21 T cell receptor beta chains below was sequenced from the same sample in a study of early T cells in non-severe SARS-CoV-2 infection. TCRdb reanalysed the 5' RACE reads using MiXCR and keeps one entry per CDR3 protein. Found here are under 85,000 distinct CDR3 sequences, 12% of them singletons; the top ten hold under 3%. The specimen sequenced was whole blood. The origin of the receptors is an adult who was a healthcare worker with PCR-confirmed SARS-CoV-2 infection or an uninfected control (not recorded which).

This clonotype was detected ten times or more. The CDR3 here is CASSFGRGQFF. CDR3 sequence (DNA): TGTGCCAGCAGTTTTGGGAGGGGGCAGTTCTTC. The chain is built from TRBV28 and TRBJ2-1; 7 bases agree with TRBD2. The CDR3 is 11 amino acids. CDR1 and CDR2 (germline): MDHEN, SYDVKM. J lost 12 bases, V lost 3 bases, and 2 bases had no gene match.

In its sample, this clonotype was seen a few times. The chain joins TRBV15 to TRBJ2-5; 8 bases are shared with TRBD1. With V trimmed by 0 bases and J by 5 bases, 2 bases remained unmatched. Germline V gene data show CDR1 as LNHNV and CDR2 as YYDKDF (reference sequence). The CDR3 sequence is 14 residues long. The CDR3 reads CATSRDRGQETQYF. For the CDR3, the DNA is TGTGCCACCAGCAGAGACAGGGGGCAGGAGACCCAGTACTTC.

This clonotype has only a few counts. V gene TRBV7-3 combines with J gene TRBJ1-6; no clear D gene. V shed 4 bases and J shed 9 bases, with 16 bases lying between them. The CDR3 length is 15 residues. CDR1 is SGHTA, CDR2 FQGTGA, per germline. The CDR3 sequence is CASSWSDIPGSPLHF. In nucleotides, the CDR3 is TGTGCCAGCAGCTGGTCAGACATTCCGGGTTCACCCCTCCACTTT. Complete variable domain (other parts from reference TRBV7-3 and TRBJ1-6): GAGVSQTPSNKVTEKGKYVELRCDPISGHTALYWYRQSLGQGPEFLIYFQGTGAADDSGLPNDRFFAVRPEGSVSTLKIQRTERGDSAVYLCASSWSDIPGSPLHFGNGTRLTVT.

In this sample, this clonotype turned up a few times. The chain uses TRBV15 and TRBJ2-5; no clear D gene. The V and J ends lost 7 bases and 4 bases respectively, with 13 bases between them. This CDR3 has 13 amino acids. CDR1 is LNHNV, CDR2 YYDKDF, per germline (reference sequence). Written as DNA, the CDR3 is TGTGCCACCACCCTCCACAGAGGAGAGACCCAGTACTTC. Translation: CATTLHRGETQYF.

This clonotype was detected a few times. The genes are TRBV27 and TRBJ1-1; D may be TRBD1 (6 bases). The CDR3 runs 14 residues. V shed 2 bases and J shed 10 bases, with 17 bases lying between them. Per germline, CDR1 MNHEY and CDR2 SMNVEV (reference sequence). The CDR3 protein is CASSLAGAISGAFF. DNA of the CDR3: TGTGCCAGCAGTTTAGCGGGGGCAATAAGCGGAGCTTTCTTT.

This clonotype was observed many times. The chain combines TRBV5-1 with TRBJ2-2; perhaps D is TRBD1 or TRBD2 (5 bases each). This CDR3 has 16 residues. Between the trimmed V and J ends, which lost 3 bases and 0 bases, there was a span of 12 bases. The V gene's germline CDR1 is SGHRS and CDR2 YFSETQ. The CDR3 DNA follows: TGCGCCAGCAGCTCGAGGGGTCCGCCGAACACCGGGGAGCTGTTTTTT. Amino acids: CASSSRGPPNTGELFF.

Ten or more counts support this clonotype. The chain couples TRBV10-2 to TRBJ2-6; D is perhaps TRBD2 (5 bases). Trimming removed 7 bases at V and 8 bases at J, with 12 bases between. The CDR3 runs 13 residues. Germline CDR1 reads WSHSY; CDR2 reads SAAADI. This CDR3 is CASTPPGSNVLTF. The CDR3 DNA reads TGCGCCAGCACCCCCCCGGGGTCCAACGTCCTGACTTTC.

In this sample, this clonotype turned up many times. The genes are TRBV29-1 and TRBJ2-3, with D perhaps given as TRBD1 or TRBD2 (6 bases each). Germline-derived CDR1 and CDR2 are SQVTM and ANQGSEA. Trimming took 4 bases from V and 5 from J, leaving 13 bases between them. This CDR3 region has 13 residues. The CDR3 bases are TGCAGCGTTGCCCCGGGGGCCAAAGATACGCAGTATTTT. As protein: CSVAPGAKDTQYF.

The chain recombines TRBV9 with TRBJ1-2; 8 nucleotides match TRBD1. The trim removed 3 bases at V and 2 bases at J, leaving 6 bases unmatched. This CDR3 region has 15 residues. Germline V lookup: CDR1 SGDLS, CDR2 YYNGEE. The CDR3 loop reads CASSARQGMNYGYTF. DNA for the CDR3: TGTGCCAGCAGCGCTCGACAGGGGATGAACTATGGCTACACCTTC. The full variable domain, in which reference TRBV9 and TRBJ1-2 provide the parts outside the CDR3, is DSGVTQTPKHLITATGQRVTLRCSPRSGDLSVYWYQQSLDQGLQFLIQYYNGEERAKGNILERFSAQQFPDLHSELNLSSLELGDSALYFCASSARQGMNYGYTFGSGTRLTVV.

This clonotype was observed at least ten times. The V and J genes are TRBV10-3 and TRBJ2-3; 12 nucleotides agree with TRBD2. CDR3 length: 16 amino acids. Looked up from germline, CDR1 is ENHRY and CDR2 is SYGVKD. J was trimmed by 4 bases and V by 4 bases; bases with no gene match: 6. Here the CDR3 DNA reads TGTGCCATCAGTGGGGGACTAGCGGGTCAATCAGATACGCAGTATTTT. Translated: CAISGGLAGQSDTQYF.

J is TRBJ1-4 and V is TRBV20-1, with unresolved D. V shed 6 bases and J shed 5 bases, with 13 bases lying between them. CDR1 DFQATT and CDR2 SNEGSKA come from the germline V gene (reference sequence). The CDR3 extends over 13 amino acids. The CDR3 bases are TGCAGTGCCGCAGGCGAAATCAATGAAAAACTGTTTTTT. It encodes CSAAGEINEKLFF.

This chain links TRBV5-1 with TRBJ1-4, with D maybe TRBD1 (5 bases). V was trimmed by 4 bases and J by 5 bases, leaving 21 bases between them. CDR1 SGHRS and CDR2 YFSETQ come from the germline V gene. CDR3 length: 17 residues. Here the CDR3 reads CASSLNHYSRQNEKLFF. CDR3 nucleotide sequence: TGCGCCAGCAGCCTCAACCACTACTCAAGACAGAATGAAAAACTGTTTTTT.

There are a few counts of this clonotype. The chain is built from TRBV21-1 and TRBJ1-5; the D call of TRBD1 is as the table states it, not checked on the DNA. TRBV21-1 is annotated as a pseudogene. This CDR3 has 15 residues. Here the CDR3 reads CASSNEGQGNQPQHF. The CDR3 nucleotides read TGTGCCAGCAGCAATGAGGGGCAAGGGAATCAGCCCCAGCATTTT.

This clonotype was picked up many times. The CDR3 protein is CASSLSFYGYTF. CDR3 nucleotide sequence: TGTGCCAGCAGCTTGTCCTTCTATGGCTACACCTTC. The chain couples TRBV5-4 to TRBJ1-2; D not resolved. This CDR3 is 12 amino acids long. The V end was cut by 1 base, the J end by 4 bases, with 5 bases between. Germline CDR1 and CDR2: SGHNT and YYREEE (reference sequence).

This chain uses TRBV5-1 with TRBJ2-2; D call uncertain. V gave up 0 bases and J gave up 3 bases, with 6 bases separating them. CDR1 is SGHRS and CDR2 is YFSETQ in the germline V gene. The CDR3 extends over 14 amino acids. This CDR3 is CASSLAGDTGELFF. The CDR3 DNA is TGCGCCAGCAGCTTGGCCGGAGACACCGGGGAGCTGTTTTTT.

This chain uses TRBV28 with TRBJ1-4; D perhaps matches TRBD1 (6 bases). Germline-derived CDR1 and CDR2 are MDHEN and SYDVKM. With 6 bases removed from V and 7 bases from J, the gap between germline ends came to 18 bases. CDR3 length: 15 amino acids. The CDR3, as DNA: TGTGCCAGCAGCCCTTCGCAGGGGTTGCTTGAAAAACTGTTTTTT. This gives the protein CASSPSQGLLEKLFF.

The CDR3 sequence is CASRPRFTGSSYNSPLHF. The DNA for the CDR3 is TGTGCCAGCAGACCCCGATTCACAGGGAGCTCCTATAATTCACCCCTCCACTTT. This chain links TRBV28 with TRBJ1-6; tentatively, D is TRBD1 (6 bases). CDR3 length equals 18 residues. Germline loops: CDR1 MDHEN, CDR2 SYDVKM. Between the trimmed V and J ends, which lost 6 bases and 0 bases, there was a span of 18 bases. The whole variable domain, filled in from reference TRBV28 and TRBJ1-6, reads DVKVTQSSRYLVKRTGEKVFLECVQDMDHENMFWYRQDPGLGLRLIYFSYDVKMKEKGDIPEGYSVSREKKERFSLILESASTNQTSMYLCASRPRFTGSSYNSPLHFGNGTRLTVT.

This clonotype has at least ten counts. The CDR3 protein is CASSLVAVGLGGYTF. CDR3 sequence (DNA): TGTGCCAGCAGCTTGGTGGCAGTTGGTCTCGGAGGCTACACCTTC. V gene TRBV5-4 combines with J gene TRBJ1-2; no reliable D call. Germline V gives CDR1 SGHNT, CDR2 YYREEE (reference sequence). Trimming left V 0 bases short and J 8 bases short, with 17 bases between. CDR3 length: 15 residues.

This clonotype has a count of ten or more. The genes are TRBV12-3 or TRBV12-4 and TRBJ1-5, with TRBD1 identical over 10 bases. Trimming at V came to 7 bases and at J to 6 bases, leaving 9 bases not matched to a gene. The CDR3 contains 15 residues. For the CDR3, the DNA is TGTGCCAGCACCTCACTCCGGGACAGGGGTCAGCCCCAGCATTTT. This encodes CASTSLRDRGQPQHF.

This clonotype was recorded at least ten times. V and J are TRBV18 and TRBJ2-1; D may be TRBD2 (6 bases). In germline, CDR1 is KGHSH, CDR2 LQKENI. The CDR3 contains 15 residues. The germline V and J ends were trimmed by 3 bases and 3 bases, with 12 bases remaining between them. CDR3 bases: TGTGCCAGCTCACCCAGTAATAGCGGCTACAATGAGCAGTTCTTC. Translating it yields CASSPSNSGYNEQFF.

The CDR3 loop reads CASSLAGQGIKAFF. In DNA, the CDR3 is TGCGCCAGCAGCTTGGCCGGGCAGGGGATAAAGGCTTTCTTT. This rearrangement joins TRBV5-1 to TRBJ1-1, with D tentatively TRBD1 (6 bases). The germline V gene encodes CDR1 SGHRS and CDR2 YFSETQ. With 0 bases removed from V and 11 bases from J, the gap between germline ends came to 17 bases. The length of the CDR3 is 14 residues.